This T cell receptor (beta chain) was identified during a study of CD8+ T cells in alopecia areata. Study information: Skin from approximately 6-12-month-old C3H/HeJ graft donors with spontaneous alopecia went to roughly 6-10-week-old female C3H/HeJ mice.

V was pared by 6 bases and J by 3 bases, with 7 bases between. This CDR3 contains 12 residues. CDR1 NNHDY and CDR2 SYVADS come from the germline V gene. Investigators isolated RNA and reverse transcribed it into cDNA to act as the sequencing template. The protocol was immunoSEQ multiplex PCR, while the TCRdb copy is restricted to in-frame clones and leaves out a portion. Listed for the sample are some 110,000 clones, none seen a single time. This clone was observed at least ten times. What it binds is unknown. The database protein in TCRdb disagrees with the DNA translation at residue 9; the sequence shown here was translated from the DNA. Genes here carry mouse names. Read data end 3 residues before the CDR3 end; the end is taken from the germline J gene. Overall study findings and caveats: Normal skin's resident alphabeta T cells are also sequenced in scalp samples. Lesional scalp exceeded normal scalp in clonality, especially in alopecia totalis/universalis. Shared TCR sequences were less clear between patients than in mice, possibly partly from HLA diversity.

This clonotype was sampled from a C3H/HeJ mouse with alopecia areata. This line is of MHC haplotype H2-k. J is TRBJ1-3 and V is TRBV13-3, with D maybe TRBD1 (6 bases). Sequencing was performed on lesional skin. The sequenced CDR3 bases are TGTGCCAGCAAGACAGGTGGAAATACG. It specifies CASKTGGNT. The full-length CDR3 reads as CASKTGGNTLYF.